This TCR beta chain was obtained from a study of blood T cell repertoires in COVID-19. Trimming pared 3 bases from V and 4 bases from J, leaving 9 bases between. The germline V gene has CDR1 SQVTM and CDR2 ANQGSEA. The CDR3 loop spans 12 amino acids. This clone was seen just once. Sequencing used immunoSEQ multiplex PCR; TCRdb keeps in-frame clones, though not all of them. The data contain some 140,000 clones, 83% of them seen just once; the ten biggest clones take up about 12%. The sequenced sample consisted of peripheral blood. This TCR derives from a woman aged 55 to 70 with COVID-19, enrolled during active disease. The V and J genes are TRBV29-1 and TRBJ1-1; no definite D call. CDR3: CSVESGSTEAFF. CDR3 DNA: TGCAGCGTTGAGAGTGGTTCCACTGAAGCTTTCTTT.